This T cell receptor (beta chain) is from a study of STAT5B mutations in CD4+ large granular lymphocyte leukemia. General study points: Without HLA matching, higher CD4+ than CD8+ T-LGLL clonality could reflect small sample size. No patients shared main leukemic clonotypes, though less than 30% appeared at low frequency elsewhere. Patient CD4-sorted repertoires looked more clonal than healthy CD4+ repertoires, even without putative leukemic clones.

With regard to this clone: Its cognate antigen is unknown.

The CDR3 covers 12 residues. V was trimmed by 4 bases and J by 4 bases, leaving 8 bases between them. CDR1 is SQVTM, CDR2 ANQGSEA, per germline. The table came from immunoSEQ multiplex PCR; TCRdb's copy has only in-frame clones and leaves some out. Of 30,000 to 40,000 clones in the sample, about 85% were seen once. Source material: CD4+ T cells from blood buffy coats. The sequence was collected from a human donor in good health. The chain uses TRBV29-1 and TRBJ1-5; D gene ambiguous. The CDR3 loop is CSVAGENQPQHF. CDR3 sequence (DNA): TGCAGCGTTGCTGGGGAAAATCAGCCCCAGCATTTT.